The next 21 T cell receptor beta chains were all read from a single sample in a study. Amplification of TRBV12-4/TRBJ1-2 clonotypes used adaptor-ligated barcode primers. TCRdb fed the multiplex PCR reads into MiXCR, producing one record per CDR3 protein. Here the sample spans approximately 1,000 distinct CDR3 sequences, 6% being singletons. Sequenced sample: naive CD4+ T cells sorted from blood. Subset of the sample: naive CD4+ T cells, CD4+CD45RA+CD25-. These TCRs come from a female donor with breast cancer.

In its sample, this clonotype is large. The gene calls are TRBV12-3 or TRBV12-4 and TRBJ1-2; D is uncertain. The CDR3 consists of 13 residues. Trimming shortened V by 3 bases and J by 0 bases, and 5 bases separated the two germline ends. The CDR3 DNA follows: TGTGCCAGCAGTTTCGGCCCTAACTATGGCTACACCTTC. This sequence encodes CASSFGPNYGYTF.

This clonotype is categorized as medium-sized. CDR3 bases: TGTGCCAGCAGTTTCACTCTCAGGGGCAGCGATAATGGCTACACCTTC. It yields the protein CASSFTLRGSDNGYTF. The gene calls are TRBV12-3 or TRBV12-4 and TRBJ1-2; a possible D gene is TRBD1 (6 bases). The germline V and J ends were trimmed by 3 bases and 6 bases, with 20 bases remaining between them. The CDR3 runs 16 residues.

By share of the sample, this clonotype is medium-sized. The chain is built from TRBV12-3 or TRBV12-4 and TRBJ1-2, with 7 bases identical to TRBD1. This CDR3 contains 15 residues. J was trimmed by 4 bases and V by 3 bases; bases with no gene match: 8. The CDR3 here is CASSLATGQLYGYTF. CDR3 DNA: TGTGCCAGCAGTTTGGCCACGGGACAGCTCTATGGCTACACCTTC.

This clonotype was seen a few times. V gene TRBV12-3 or TRBV12-4 combines with J gene TRBJ1-2, with D possibly matching TRBD1 (5 bases). This CDR3 region has 13 residues. V was trimmed by 5 bases and J by 5 bases, leaving 12 bases between them. In DNA, the CDR3 is TGTGCCAGCAGTACGGCAGGGACGTATGGCTACACCTTC. Amino acids: CASSTAGTYGYTF.

The table lists this clonotype with many counts. The chain joins TRBV12-3 or TRBV12-4 to TRBJ1-2, with 7 bases identical to TRBD1. Trimming removed 5 bases from V and 5 bases from J; junction bases left unmatched: 20. This CDR3 is built from 18 residues. The CDR3 region is CASSPLTGMALEGYGYTF. In DNA form, the CDR3 reads TGTGCCAGCAGTCCGCTGACAGGGATGGCGCTTGAGGGTTATGGCTACACCTTC.

This clonotype was observed at least ten times. The chain is built from TRBV12-3 or TRBV12-4 and TRBJ1-2; TRBD1 matches 8 bases. V lost 3 bases, J lost 5 bases, and 5 bases stayed unmatched. The CDR3 totals 14 residues. DNA of the CDR3: TGTGCCAGCAGTTTCCTCCGACAGGGGTATGGCTACACCTTC. As protein: CASSFLRQGYGYTF.

In its sample, this clonotype ranks as large (0.1 to 1%). V and J are TRBV12-3 or TRBV12-4 and TRBJ1-2; 7 bases fit TRBD1. V lost 4 bases, J lost 7 bases, and 9 bases stayed unmatched. The CDR3 contains 14 residues. This CDR3 is CASSSTGDRSGYTF. DNA for the CDR3: TGTGCCAGCAGTTCTACAGGGGATAGGAGTGGCTACACCTTC.

This clonotype qualifies as medium-sized. The chain couples TRBV12-3 or TRBV12-4 to TRBJ1-2; D ambiguous. The CDR3 runs to 12 residues. Trimming left V 3 bases short and J 0 bases short, with 2 bases between. CDR3 loop: CASSFTNYGYTF. DNA for the CDR3: TGTGCCAGCAGTTTTACTAACTATGGCTACACCTTC.

This chain uses TRBV12-3 or TRBV12-4 with TRBJ1-2; the D gene is possibly TRBD1 (5 bases). V lost 2 bases and J 4 bases, leaving 14 bases between the germline ends. The CDR3 totals 15 residues. The DNA for the CDR3 is TGTGCCAGCAGTTTAACAGGTGAATCGAGCTATGGCTACACCTTC. Protein product: CASSLTGESSYGYTF.

By share of the sample, this clonotype is medium-sized. The chain combines TRBV12-3 or TRBV12-4 with TRBJ1-2; 7 bases align to TRBD1. The CDR3 consists of 16 residues. V lost 6 bases to trimming and J lost 0 bases; unmatched junction nucleotides: 10. In nucleotides, the CDR3 is TGTGCCAGCAGATGGACAGGAGACCCGGCTAACTATGGCTACACCTTC. As protein: CASRWTGDPANYGYTF.

This clonotype is categorized as medium-sized (0.01 to 0.1%). The chain has TRBV12-3 or TRBV12-4 and TRBJ1-2; 8 positions match TRBD1. The junction had 12 bases not matched to a gene; V was cut back by 6 bases and J by 6 bases. The CDR3 length is 15 residues. The CDR3 reads CASRRSGQGDHGYTF. CDR3 in DNA: TGTGCCAGCAGAAGGTCAGGACAGGGTGATCATGGCTACACCTTC.

This clonotype is medium-sized (0.01 to 0.1%). The J gene is TRBJ1-2, the V gene TRBV12-3 or TRBV12-4; D is undetermined. The CDR3 length is 15 residues. V was cut by 3 bases and J by 2 bases, with 13 bases left in between. CDR3: CASSLDPTGNYGYTF. The CDR3 nucleotides read TGTGCCAGCAGTTTGGACCCCACCGGAAACTATGGCTACACCTTC.

The chain has TRBV12-3 or TRBV12-4 and TRBJ1-2; D is possibly TRBD1 (6 bases). CDR3 length: 11 amino acids. With 7 bases removed from V and 8 bases from J, the gap between germline ends came to 11 bases. CDR3 coding DNA: TGTGCCAGCAACGTACAGGGAGGCTACACCTTC. Translation gives CASNVQGGYTF.

The sample holds one count of this clonotype. The J gene is TRBJ1-2, the V gene TRBV12-3 or TRBV12-4, with a possible D match to TRBD1 (5 bases). This CDR3 spans 12 amino acids. Trimming took off 6 bases at V and 4 bases at J, with 9 bases between the two ends. The CDR3, as DNA: TGTGCCAGCAGGGCAGGGACCTATGGCTACACCTTC. Translated, it gives CASRAGTYGYTF.

This clonotype was counted ten times or more. This chain links TRBV12-3 or TRBV12-4 with TRBJ1-2; 8 bases are shared with TRBD1. The CDR3 runs to 15 residues. The V and J ends lost 2 bases and 4 bases, in that order; junction bases with no gene match: 6. CDR3 nucleotide sequence: TGTGCCAGCAGTTTATCCGGGACAGGTCTCTATGGCTACACCTTC. It translates to CASSLSGTGLYGYTF.

In its sample, this clonotype is large. This chain links TRBV12-3 or TRBV12-4 with TRBJ1-2, with no clear D. This CDR3 has 12 residues. V was pared by 3 bases and J by 8 bases, with 10 bases between. The CDR3 DNA follows: TGTGCCAGCAGTTTGAGCGCCCGGGGCTACACCTTC. Amino acids: CASSLSARGYTF.

This clonotype is medium-sized within its sample. The chain has TRBV12-3 or TRBV12-4 and TRBJ1-2; D possibly corresponds to TRBD1 (6 bases). Trimming cost V 5 bases and J 6 bases, with 16 bases left between them. The CDR3 extends over 14 amino acids. This chain's CDR3 is CASSRTTGRNGYTF. The CDR3 nucleotides read TGTGCCAGCAGTAGGACCACAGGGAGGAATGGCTACACCTTC.

This clonotype is medium-sized. V and J are TRBV12-3 or TRBV12-4 and TRBJ1-2; D remains ambiguous. The CDR3 length is 13 residues. V shed 1 base and J shed 8 bases, with 11 bases lying between them. The CDR3 DNA follows: TGTGCCAGCAGTTTAGGTCGGCGAAGAGGCTACACCTTC. Translated: CASSLGRRRGYTF.

Sample share makes this clonotype large (0.1 to 1%). The gene calls are TRBV12-3 or TRBV12-4 and TRBJ1-2, with a possible D match to TRBD1 (5 bases). This CDR3 has 12 residues. The germline V and J ends were trimmed by 5 bases and 8 bases, with 12 bases remaining between them. The CDR3 coding sequence is TGTGCCAGCAGTCTAACAGGTCAAGGCTACACCTTC. It codes for CASSLTGQGYTF.

This clonotype rates as medium-sized. The chain employs TRBV12-3 or TRBV12-4 and TRBJ1-2; TRBD1 might be the D (5 bases). The CDR3 has 13 residues. Trimming left V 5 bases short and J 5 bases short, with 12 bases between. This CDR3 reads CASSNPRGYGYTF. The CDR3 DNA reads as TGTGCCAGCAGTAACCCGAGGGGTTATGGCTACACCTTC.

This clonotype is classed as medium-sized. The rearrangement joins TRBV12-3 or TRBV12-4 to TRBJ1-2, with a possible D match to TRBD1 (6 bases). V lost 7 bases, J lost 6 bases, and 21 bases lay in between. The CDR3 loop spans 15 amino acids. DNA for the CDR3: TGTGCCAGCATTTCCTCCGGGACATTTGTCAATGGCTACACCTTC. Protein: CASISSGTFVNGYTF.